The rows below give T cell receptor beta chains drawn from one sample of a study of T-cell memory formation after mild COVID-19. TCRdb fed the 5' RACE reads into MiXCR, producing one record per CDR3 protein. Seen here are a few hundred thousand distinct CDR3 sequences, 8% to 10% observed once, and the top ten hold roughly a fifth. The sample taken for sequencing was PBMCs or a T cell subset sorted from them (not recorded which). The receptors here all came from a young man who had mild COVID-19 (a few samples of this study predate the infection). Cell type and time point are not known. Both conserved end residues are part of each CDR3. The order of the fields is V gene, clone size, D gene, J gene, CDR3 protein, CDR3 DNA. D genes are given only for firm matches. The size field is filled for only some rows; it gives once, few, many or a size class.

v_call: TRBV12-5; clone_size: few; d_call: -; j_call: TRBJ2-7; cdr3_aa: CASGFPEQYF; cdr3_nt: TGTGCTAGTGGTTTCCCCGAGCAGTACTTC
v_call: TRBV6-1; clone_size: many; d_call: TRBD1; j_call: TRBJ2-2; cdr3_aa: CASSRTGGDTGELFF; cdr3_nt: TGTGCCAGCAGTCGGACAGGGGGGGACACCGGGGAGCTGTTTTTT
v_call: TRBV5-1; clone_size: -; d_call: TRBD1; j_call: TRBJ2-2; cdr3_aa: CASSLDRGPPGELFF; cdr3_nt: TGCGCCAGCAGCTTGGACAGGGGGCCCCCCGGGGAGCTGTTTTTT
v_call: TRBV7-9; clone_size: many; d_call: -; j_call: TRBJ2-3; cdr3_aa: CASSFLTSTDTQYF; cdr3_nt: TGTGCCAGCAGCTTCCTGACTAGCACAGATACGCAGTATTTT
v_call: TRBV7-3; clone_size: -; d_call: -; j_call: TRBJ2-3; cdr3_aa: CASSLDSSLSTDTQYF; cdr3_nt: TGTGCCAGCAGCTTAGATTCTAGCCTGAGCACAGATACGCAGTATTTT
v_call: TRBV7-2; clone_size: few; d_call: -; j_call: TRBJ1-2; cdr3_aa: CASSLDWDYGYTF; cdr3_nt: TGTGCCAGCAGCTTAGATTGGGACTATGGCTACACCTTC
v_call: TRBV6-4; clone_size: -; d_call: -; j_call: TRBJ1-2; cdr3_aa: CASSGSDGDGYTF; cdr3_nt: TGTGCCAGCAGTGGATCCGACGGGGATGGCTACACCTTC
v_call: TRBV7-2; clone_size: many; d_call: TRBD2; j_call: TRBJ2-5; cdr3_aa: CASSFGDYETQYF; cdr3_nt: TGTGCCAGCAGCTTCGGGGACTACGAGACCCAGTACTTC
v_call: TRBV25-1; clone_size: -; d_call: -; j_call: TRBJ2-6; cdr3_aa: CASSERAAGANVLTF; cdr3_nt: TGTGCCAGCAGTGAAAGGGCAGCTGGGGCCAACGTCCTGACTTTC
v_call: TRBV3-1; clone_size: few; d_call: -; j_call: TRBJ2-1; cdr3_aa: CASSLQTQSEQFF; cdr3_nt: TGTGCCAGCAGCTTACAAACCCAGAGTGAGCAGTTCTTC
v_call: TRBV28; clone_size: few; d_call: -; j_call: TRBJ1-2; cdr3_aa: CASRQAGVINYGYTF; cdr3_nt: TGTGCCAGCAGGCAAGCAGGGGTGATTAACTATGGCTACACCTTC
v_call: TRBV29-1; clone_size: -; d_call: -; j_call: TRBJ2-2; cdr3_aa: CSVGSYTGELFF; cdr3_nt: TGCAGCGTTGGCTCATACACCGGGGAGCTGTTTTTT
v_call: TRBV4-1; clone_size: many; d_call: TRBD1; j_call: TRBJ1-4; cdr3_aa: CASSQSPTGGHEKLFF; cdr3_nt: TGCGCCAGCAGCCAATCTCCGACAGGGGGGCATGAAAAACTGTTTTTT
v_call: TRBV12-3/TRBV12-4; clone_size: -; d_call: -; j_call: TRBJ1-3; cdr3_aa: CASSLGQTKGNTIYF; cdr3_nt: TGTGCCAGCAGTTTAGGTCAGACCAAAGGAAACACCATATATTTT
v_call: TRBV20-1; clone_size: -; d_call: -; j_call: TRBJ2-5; cdr3_aa: CSATQVRETQYF; cdr3_nt: TGCAGTGCGACGCAGGTCCGGGAGACCCAGTACTTC
v_call: TRBV20-1; clone_size: -; d_call: -; j_call: TRBJ2-6; cdr3_aa: CSAPQGDSGANVLTF; cdr3_nt: TGCAGTGCTCCACAGGGCGACTCTGGGGCCAACGTCCTGACTTTC
v_call: TRBV27; clone_size: few; d_call: TRBD1; j_call: TRBJ1-2; cdr3_aa: CASSFWPGGEVGGYTF; cdr3_nt: TGTGCCAGCAGTTTCTGGCCAGGGGGCGAGGTGGGGGGCTACACCTTC
v_call: TRBV27; clone_size: few; d_call: TRBD2; j_call: TRBJ2-7; cdr3_aa: CATTAGGPSGYEEQYF; cdr3_nt: TGTGCCACCACGGCGGGGGGGCCCAGCGGTTACGAAGAGCAGTACTTC
v_call: TRBV5-1; clone_size: -; d_call: -; j_call: TRBJ2-1; cdr3_aa: CASSFPVGEQFF; cdr3_nt: TGCGCCAGCAGCTTCCCAGTCGGTGAGCAGTTCTTC
v_call: TRBV5-1; clone_size: -; d_call: -; j_call: TRBJ2-1; cdr3_aa: CASHSTGDEQFF; cdr3_nt: TGCGCCAGCCACTCGACTGGCGATGAGCAGTTCTTC
v_call: TRBV5-4; clone_size: -; d_call: -; j_call: TRBJ1-4; cdr3_aa: CASSPGEQTYPEEKLFF; cdr3_nt: TGTGCCAGCAGCCCTGGAGAACAAACCTATCCAGAGGAAAAACTGTTTTTT
v_call: TRBV6-2/TRBV6-3; clone_size: -; d_call: -; j_call: TRBJ1-5; cdr3_aa: CASSPGTSDIYQPQHF; cdr3_nt: TGTGCCAGCAGTCCCGGGACAAGCGACATTTATCAGCCCCAGCATTTT
v_call: TRBV20-1; clone_size: -; d_call: TRBD1; j_call: TRBJ1-5; cdr3_aa: CSASLGTVHSRNQPQHF; cdr3_nt: TGCAGTGCTAGCCTTGGGACAGTTCATTCGCGCAATCAGCCCCAGCATTTT
v_call: TRBV7-6; clone_size: once; d_call: -; j_call: TRBJ2-3; cdr3_aa: CASSPAGYRTDTQYF; cdr3_nt: TGTGCCAGCAGCCCGGCGGGGTATCGGACAGATACGCAGTATTTT
v_call: TRBV12-3/TRBV12-4; clone_size: few; d_call: TRBD1; j_call: TRBJ1-1; cdr3_aa: CASSLLLTGTTEAFF; cdr3_nt: TGTGCCAGCAGTTTACTCCTGACAGGGACCACTGAAGCTTTCTTT
v_call: TRBV5-1; clone_size: many; d_call: -; j_call: TRBJ2-7; cdr3_aa: CASSRRVGASHEQYF; cdr3_nt: TGCGCCAGCAGCCGCAGGGTGGGGGCGAGCCACGAGCAGTACTTC
v_call: TRBV7-6; clone_size: few; d_call: -; j_call: TRBJ1-4; cdr3_aa: CASRRALNEKLFF; cdr3_nt: TGTGCCAGCAGGAGGGCCCTTAATGAAAAACTGTTTTTT
v_call: TRBV11-2; clone_size: few; d_call: -; j_call: TRBJ2-5; cdr3_aa: CASSSSPGSGETQYF; cdr3_nt: TGTGCCAGCAGCTCTAGCCCGGGGTCTGGAGAGACCCAGTACTTC
v_call: TRBV6-5; clone_size: few; d_call: -; j_call: TRBJ1-6; cdr3_aa: CASNSAGSYNSPLHF; cdr3_nt: TGTGCCAGCAATTCGGCCGGCTCCTATAATTCACCCCTCCACTTT
v_call: TRBV18; clone_size: -; d_call: -; j_call: TRBJ2-3; cdr3_aa: CASSPILRNTDTQYF; cdr3_nt: TGTGCCAGCTCACCAATACTTCGGAACACAGATACGCAGTATTTT
v_call: TRBV5-1; clone_size: few; d_call: TRBD1; j_call: TRBJ1-6; cdr3_aa: CASSLSGQGRSPLHF; cdr3_nt: TGCGCCAGCAGCTTGTCGGGACAGGGAAGGTCACCCCTCCACTTT
v_call: TRBV7-7; clone_size: few; d_call: -; j_call: TRBJ2-2; cdr3_aa: CASGSRNTGELFF; cdr3_nt: TGTGCCAGCGGGTCGAGAAACACCGGGGAGCTGTTTTTT
v_call: TRBV7-3; clone_size: -; d_call: -; j_call: TRBJ1-1; cdr3_aa: CASSQFGGGTEAFF; cdr3_nt: TGTGCCAGCAGCCAGTTTGGGGGGGGCACTGAAGCTTTCTTT
v_call: TRBV27; clone_size: few; d_call: -; j_call: TRBJ2-7; cdr3_aa: CASSEADSFHEQYF; cdr3_nt: TGTGCCAGCAGCGAAGCTGACAGCTTCCACGAGCAGTACTTC
v_call: TRBV12-3/TRBV12-4; clone_size: -; d_call: -; j_call: TRBJ2-2; cdr3_aa: CASSLHSGATGELFF; cdr3_nt: TGTGCCAGCAGTTTACATTCAGGGGCTACCGGGGAGCTGTTTTTT
v_call: TRBV4-1; clone_size: -; d_call: -; j_call: TRBJ1-4; cdr3_aa: CASSEANEKLFF; cdr3_nt: TGCGCCAGCAGCGAAGCGAATGAAAAACTGTTTTTT
v_call: TRBV6-1; clone_size: -; d_call: -; j_call: TRBJ1-2; cdr3_aa: CASIGAGYTF; cdr3_nt: TGTGCCAGCATTGGCGCCGGCTACACCTTC
v_call: TRBV20-1; clone_size: -; d_call: TRBD2; j_call: TRBJ2-1; cdr3_aa: CSATRGGAYNEQFF; cdr3_nt: TGCAGTGCTACTCGCGGGGGGGCCTACAATGAGCAGTTCTTC
v_call: TRBV3-1; clone_size: few; d_call: -; j_call: TRBJ2-7; cdr3_aa: CASSQEYEQYF; cdr3_nt: TGTGCCAGCAGCCAGGAATACGAGCAGTACTTC
v_call: TRBV29-1; clone_size: many; d_call: -; j_call: TRBJ1-1; cdr3_aa: CSVDGNTEAFF; cdr3_nt: TGCAGCGTCGACGGGAACACTGAAGCTTTCTTT
v_call: TRBV3-1; clone_size: -; d_call: -; j_call: TRBJ1-1; cdr3_aa: CASSQELRGNTEAFF; cdr3_nt: TGTGCCAGCAGCCAAGAGTTAAGGGGGAACACTGAAGCTTTCTTT
v_call: TRBV20-1; clone_size: many; d_call: -; j_call: TRBJ2-2; cdr3_aa: CSGRVQNTGELFF; cdr3_nt: TGCAGTGGTAGGGTACAGAACACCGGGGAGCTGTTTTTT
v_call: TRBV4-1; clone_size: many; d_call: -; j_call: TRBJ1-1; cdr3_aa: CASSQAGVLSFEAFF; cdr3_nt: TGCGCCAGCAGCCAAGCAGGGGTTTTATCGTTTGAAGCTTTCTTT
v_call: TRBV6-2/TRBV6-3; clone_size: few; d_call: -; j_call: TRBJ1-5; cdr3_aa: CASSYVLGAGQPQHF; cdr3_nt: TGTGCCAGCAGTTATGTCCTGGGGGCTGGACAGCCCCAGCATTTT
v_call: TRBV5-1; clone_size: many; d_call: TRBD1; j_call: TRBJ2-5; cdr3_aa: CASSFQLTGGQETQYF; cdr3_nt: TGCGCCAGCAGCTTCCAACTGACAGGGGGCCAAGAGACCCAGTACTTC
v_call: TRBV18; clone_size: -; d_call: -; j_call: TRBJ1-5; cdr3_aa: CASSPDGGEQPQHF; cdr3_nt: TGTGCCAGCTCACCAGACGGAGGTGAGCAGCCCCAGCATTTT
v_call: TRBV20-1; clone_size: few; d_call: TRBD1; j_call: TRBJ2-2; cdr3_aa: CSAPPRDRGSGELFF; cdr3_nt: TGCAGTGCTCCCCCCCGGGACAGGGGGTCCGGGGAGCTGTTTTTT
v_call: TRBV7-3; clone_size: few; d_call: -; j_call: TRBJ1-1; cdr3_aa: CASSLAPGDLNTEAFF; cdr3_nt: TGTGCCAGCAGCTTAGCCCCCGGAGATTTGAACACTGAAGCTTTCTTT
v_call: TRBV7-2; clone_size: -; d_call: -; j_call: TRBJ2-5; cdr3_aa: CASSLRRLAGQTQYF; cdr3_nt: TGTGCCAGCAGCTTAAGGCGCTTAGCTGGGCAGACCCAGTACTTC
v_call: TRBV6-5; clone_size: -; d_call: TRBD1; j_call: TRBJ2-2; cdr3_aa: CASSYEWTGGANTGELFF; cdr3_nt: TGTGCCAGCAGTTACGAGTGGACAGGGGGCGCGAACACCGGGGAGCTGTTTTTT
v_call: TRBV7-2; clone_size: -; d_call: TRBD2; j_call: TRBJ2-3; cdr3_aa: CASSLLAGPSTDTQYF; cdr3_nt: TGTGCCAGCAGCTTACTAGCGGGGCCCAGCACAGATACGCAGTATTTT
v_call: TRBV6-5; clone_size: many; d_call: -; j_call: TRBJ2-7; cdr3_aa: CASSYTPRDEQYF; cdr3_nt: TGTGCCAGCAGTTATACCCCGCGGGACGAGCAGTACTTC
v_call: TRBV27; clone_size: few; d_call: TRBD1; j_call: TRBJ2-1; cdr3_aa: CASSLSRGLYNEQFF; cdr3_nt: TGTGCCAGCAGTTTAAGTAGGGGGCTTTACAATGAGCAGTTCTTC
v_call: TRBV5-6; clone_size: few; d_call: -; j_call: TRBJ1-2; cdr3_aa: CASSLGTQDGYTF; cdr3_nt: TGTGCCAGCAGCTTGGGGACCCAAGATGGCTACACCTTC
v_call: TRBV5-8; clone_size: few; d_call: -; j_call: TRBJ1-3; cdr3_aa: CASSLAVAIAGNTIYF; cdr3_nt: TGTGCCAGCAGCTTGGCAGTAGCCATCGCCGGAAACACCATATATTTT
v_call: TRBV12-3/TRBV12-4; clone_size: many; d_call: TRBD1; j_call: TRBJ2-3; cdr3_aa: CASSQGAALSTDTQYF; cdr3_nt: TGTGCCAGCAGTCAGGGGGCCGCGTTAAGCACAGATACGCAGTATTTT
v_call: TRBV12-3/TRBV12-4; clone_size: few; d_call: -; j_call: TRBJ2-3; cdr3_aa: CASSSMTDTQYF; cdr3_nt: TGTGCCAGCAGTTCGATGACAGATACGCAGTATTTT
v_call: TRBV5-1; clone_size: -; d_call: -; j_call: TRBJ2-7; cdr3_aa: CASSPDSTSYEQYF; cdr3_nt: TGCGCCAGCAGCCCCGACTCTACCTCCTACGAGCAGTACTTC
v_call: TRBV24-1; clone_size: -; d_call: -; j_call: TRBJ2-1; cdr3_aa: CATSDLLSRSYNEQFF; cdr3_nt: TGTGCCACCAGTGACCTCCTTTCACGCTCCTACAATGAGCAGTTCTTC
v_call: TRBV7-7; clone_size: -; d_call: -; j_call: TRBJ1-1; cdr3_aa: CASSQDSNTEAFF; cdr3_nt: TGTGCTAGCAGCCAGGACTCGAACACTGAAGCTTTCTTT